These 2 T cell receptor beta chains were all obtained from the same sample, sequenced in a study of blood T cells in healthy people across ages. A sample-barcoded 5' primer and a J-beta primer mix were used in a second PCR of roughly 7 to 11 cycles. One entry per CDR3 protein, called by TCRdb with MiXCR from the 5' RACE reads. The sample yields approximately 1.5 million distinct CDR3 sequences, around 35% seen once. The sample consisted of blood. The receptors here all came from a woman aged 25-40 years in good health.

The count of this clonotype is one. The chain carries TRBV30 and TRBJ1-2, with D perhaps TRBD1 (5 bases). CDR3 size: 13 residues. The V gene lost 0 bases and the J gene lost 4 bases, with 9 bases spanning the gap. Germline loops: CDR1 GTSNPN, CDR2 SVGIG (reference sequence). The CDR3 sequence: CAWSVGALYGYTF. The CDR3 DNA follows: TGTGCCTGGAGTGTTGGGGCCCTCTATGGCTACACCTTC.

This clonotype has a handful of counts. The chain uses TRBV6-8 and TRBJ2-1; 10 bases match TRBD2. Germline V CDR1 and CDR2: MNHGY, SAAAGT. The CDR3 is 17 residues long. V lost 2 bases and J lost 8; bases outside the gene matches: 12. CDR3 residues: CASSYGPTSGVFYEQFF. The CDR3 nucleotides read TGTGCCAGCAGTTACGGGCCTACTAGCGGGGTTTTCTATGAGCAGTTCTTC.